This T cell receptor (beta chain) emerged from a study of CD8+CD57+ T cells in acquired aplastic anemia. Background on the study: Roughly 3 ug was the average amount of DNA from sorted CD4+ and CD8+ cells. Findings and limits, study-wide: Around 30 sequences, all CD8+ CDR3, were shared between patients and controls.

Template material for TCR beta VDJ and CDR3 profiling consisted of genomic DNA. Each CDR3 protein gets one entry after TCRdb re-called the reads with MiXCR. Here the sample spans 310,000 or so distinct CDR3 sequences, under 60% being singletons. Germline V gene lookup returns CDR1 SGHNT and CDR2 YENEEA. This CDR3 comprises 16 residues. V was pared by 7 bases and J by 2 bases, with 8 bases of the junction left unmatched. All sequencing subjects had displayed CD8+CD57+ cell expansion on flow cytometry. Each patient carried a diagnosis of severe acquired aplastic anemia. Blood was sampled before the patients had received any therapy. As for this clonotype: The target antigen is unknown.

This rearrangement joins TRBV11-3 to TRBJ2-2, with 9 bases identical to TRBD2. Sequences were obtained from sorted CD4+, CD8+, or CD8+CD57+ T cells (not recorded which) from PBMCs. The clonotype originates from a human donor with aplastic anemia. CDR3: CASTGGRASNTGELFF. The CDR3, as DNA: TGTGCCAGCACAGGCGGGAGGGCGAGTAACACCGGGGAGCTGTTTTTT.